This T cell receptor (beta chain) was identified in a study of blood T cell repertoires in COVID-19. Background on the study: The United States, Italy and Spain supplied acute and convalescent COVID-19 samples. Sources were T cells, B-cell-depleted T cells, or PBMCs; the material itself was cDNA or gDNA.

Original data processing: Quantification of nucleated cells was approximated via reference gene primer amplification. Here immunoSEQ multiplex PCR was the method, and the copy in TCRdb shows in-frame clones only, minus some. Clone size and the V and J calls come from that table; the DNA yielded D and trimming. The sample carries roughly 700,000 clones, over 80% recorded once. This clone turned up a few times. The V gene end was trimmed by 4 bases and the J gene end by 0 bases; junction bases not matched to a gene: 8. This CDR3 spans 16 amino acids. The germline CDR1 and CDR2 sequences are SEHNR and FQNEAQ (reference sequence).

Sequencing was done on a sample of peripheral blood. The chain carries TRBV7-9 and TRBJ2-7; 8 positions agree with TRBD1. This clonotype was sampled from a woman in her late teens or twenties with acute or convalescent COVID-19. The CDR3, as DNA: TGTGCCAGCAGCTCCCATTGGGGACAGGCCTCCTACGAGCAGTACTTC. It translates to CASSSHWGQASYEQYF. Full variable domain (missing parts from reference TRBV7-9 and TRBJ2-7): DTGVSQNPRHKITKRGQNVTFRCDPISEHNRLYWYRQTLGQGPEFLTYFQNEAQLEKSRLLSDRFSAERPKGSFSTLEIQRTEQGDSAMYLCASSSHWGQASYEQYFGPGTRLTVT.